This T cell receptor (beta chain) was found in a study of cytomegalovirus exposure and HLA in healthy donors. Whole-study results and caveats: The study assumed roughly uniform donor sequencing depth for presence/absence analyses. Compared with the roughly 700-donor mean, an Asian-associated ancestry cluster reportedly had fewer N-insertions, according to a later analysis. Differences between HLA loci emerged in a later analysis of TCR association rates, with DRB1 most and HLA-C fewest.

Comment on this clone: Its antigen is not identified.

CDR1 is SGHTA, CDR2 FQGNSA, per germline. The CDR3 runs 19 residues. Trimming took 3 bases from V and 2 from J; bases not matched to a gene: 13. PCR was performed using 60 Vbeta and 13 Jbeta primers. Sequencing used immunoSEQ multiplex PCR; TCRdb keeps in-frame clones, though not all of them. The sample has about 160,000 clones, 84% seen once. This sequence was found in a boy aged 2 to 10 in good health and CMV-seronegative. The sample comprised PBMCs. The chain joins TRBV7-2 to TRBJ2-1, with 10 bases that match TRBD1. This CDR3 reads CASSFLTGGGLRAYNEQFF. CDR3 in DNA: TGTGCCAGCAGCTTTCTGACAGGGGGCGGTCTAAGGGCCTACAATGAGCAGTTCTTC.